The 32 T cell receptor beta chains given below trace back to one sample, sequenced in a study of blood T cell repertoires in COVID-19 (dated by TCRdb to 2018 to 2021). The receptor library was made with the immunoSEQ multiplex PCR assay. Drawn from immuneACCESS, this table holds only the in-frame rearrangements with V and J called that TCRdb kept. Clones are partly lost; checked studies trace under half to an unresolved V gene and leave the rest unexplained. Within this sample are over 200,000 clones, with over 65% of them counted one time only. Approximately 3.2% of the sample comes from the top ten. The sample was peripheral blood. These receptors were collected from a woman aged 80 or over with acute or convalescent COVID-19.

This sequence joins TRBV7-2 and TRBJ1-6; 10 bases match TRBD1. J was trimmed by 10 bases and V by 6 bases; bases with no gene match: 9. CDR1 is SGHTA and CDR2 is FQGNSA in the germline V gene. The CDR3 is made up of 15 amino acids. The CDR3 reads CASSSDRGRRSPLHF. CDR3 in DNA: TGTGCCAGCAGTTCCGACAGGGGGCGTAGATCACCCCTCCACTTT.

The chain is built from TRBV12-3 or TRBV12-4 and TRBJ2-1, with D possibly being TRBD1 (5 bases). V shed 8 bases and J shed 8 bases, with 16 bases lying between them. The CDR3 totals 13 residues. The CDR3 DNA sequence: TGTGCCAGCCAAACTCAGGGAAGGGATGAGCAGTTCTTC. Protein: CASQTQGRDEQFF.

V and J are TRBV3-1 (or the pseudogene TRBV3-2) and TRBJ2-2; 9 bases agree with TRBD2. The CDR3 is 17 amino acids. Germline lookup yields CDR1 LGHDT and CDR2 YNNKEL (reference sequence). Trimming removed 2 bases from V and 5 bases from J; junction bases left unmatched: 9. CDR3 in amino acids: CASSQFGGRAETGELFF. CDR3 in DNA: TGTGCCAGCAGCCAATTTGGCGGGAGGGCCGAGACCGGGGAGCTGTTTTTT.

This sequence joins TRBV9 and TRBJ2-1, with D perhaps TRBD2 (6 bases). Germline CDR1 and CDR2: SGDLS and YYNGEE. The CDR3 covers 17 residues. Trimming left V 4 bases short and J 4 bases short, with 21 bases between. The CDR3 region is CASSPSEGRGVYNEQFF. CDR3 nucleotides: TGTGCCAGCAGCCCATCTGAAGGGCGGGGCGTATACAATGAGCAGTTCTTC.

V usage is TRBV10-3 and J usage is TRBJ2-1; 7 nucleotides line up with TRBD1. Germline trimming cut 6 bases from V and 0 bases from J; bases unmatched to any gene: 5. This CDR3 has 15 residues. Per the germline V gene, CDR1 is ENHRY and CDR2 is SYGVKD. The CDR3 region is CAISGTESSYNEQFF. In nucleotides, the CDR3 is TGTGCCATCAGCGGGACAGAGAGCTCCTACAATGAGCAGTTCTTC.

The chain couples TRBV19 to TRBJ1-4; TRBD1 matches 9 bases. The V and J ends lost 5 bases and 8 bases, in that order; junction bases with no gene match: 9. This CDR3 comprises 15 residues. From germline, CDR1 is LNHDA and CDR2 SQIVND (reference sequence). Written as DNA, the CDR3 is TGTGCCAGTAGTCTGGGACAGGGTGTTAAGGAAAAACTGTTTTTT. Amino acid sequence: CASSLGQGVKEKLFF. Full variable domain (missing parts from reference TRBV19 and TRBJ1-4): DGGITQSPKYLFRKEGQNVTLSCEQNLNHDAMYWYRQDPGQGLRLIYYSQIVNDFQKGDIAEGYSVSREKKESFPLTVTSAQKNPTAFYLCASSLGQGVKEKLFFGSGTQLSVL.

This clone was seen a few times. The V and J genes are TRBV5-4 and TRBJ1-2, with unresolved D. Germline V gene lookup returns CDR1 SGHNT and CDR2 YYREEE (reference sequence). V lost 1 base and J lost 5, with 9 bases in between. The CDR3 contains 13 residues. Here the CDR3 reads CASSLQKSYGYTF. Written as DNA, the CDR3 is TGTGCCAGCAGCTTGCAGAAATCTTATGGCTACACCTTC.

The rearrangement uses TRBV20-1 and TRBJ1-2; D gene uncertain. The germline V gene has CDR1 DFQATT and CDR2 SNEGSKA (reference sequence). CDR3 length: 11 amino acids. V shed 5 bases and J shed 8 bases, with 12 bases lying between them. The DNA for the CDR3 is TGCAGTGCTCTCGGGGTCAGAGGCTACACCTTC. Amino acids: CSALGVRGYTF.

This clone has only a few counts. The chain uses TRBV6-2 or TRBV6-3 and TRBJ2-6; tentative D call: TRBD1 (5 bases). The V end was cut by 2 bases, the J end by 0 bases, with 8 bases between. Germline V gives CDR1 MNHEY, CDR2 SVGEGT. CDR3 length: 16 amino acids. The CDR3 protein is CASSYKGRSGANVLTF. DNA of the CDR3: TGTGCCAGCAGTTACAAGGGGCGCTCTGGGGCCAACGTCCTGACTTTC.

This clone was recorded a few times. The chain is built from TRBV9 and TRBJ2-7, with TRBD1 identical over 8 bases. J was trimmed by 2 bases and V by 3 bases; bases with no gene match: 1. Germline values: CDR1 SGDLS, CDR2 YYNGEE. There are 13 residues in the CDR3. CDR3 loop: CASSGQGPYEQYF. CDR3 DNA sequence: TGTGCCAGCAGCGGACAGGGGCCCTACGAGCAGTACTTC.

V is TRBV28 and J is TRBJ1-2; D is undetermined. Trimming took off 0 bases at V and 2 bases at J, with 13 bases between the two ends. From germline, CDR1 is MDHEN and CDR2 SYDVKM. This CDR3 has 16 amino acids. The CDR3 DNA reads TGTGCCAGCAGTTTATGGTCAGTTATGCTGAACTATGGCTACACCTTC. Protein product: CASSLWSVMLNYGYTF.

The chain employs TRBV5-6 and TRBJ2-1; 8 bases match TRBD2. The V and J ends lost 2 bases and 10 bases, in that order; junction bases with no gene match: 2. Germline CDR1 is SGHDT and CDR2 is YYEEEE. This CDR3 is 12 amino acids long. The DNA of the CDR3 is TGTGCCAGCAGCTTTAGACTAGCGGAGCAGTTCTTC. Translating gives CASSFRLAEQFF. The variable domain in full, with the rest retrieved from reference TRBV5-6 and TRBJ2-1, is DAGVTQSPTHLIKTRGQQVTLRCSPKSGHDTVSWYQQALGQGPQFIFQYYEEEERQRGNFPDRFSGHQFPNYSSELNVNALLLGDSALYLCASSFRLAEQFFGPGTRLTVL.

This chain links TRBV11-2 with TRBJ1-6; a possible D gene is TRBD1 (6 bases). Trimming pared 1 base from V and 14 bases from J, leaving 12 bases between. There are 13 residues in the CDR3. Germline CDR1 reads SGHAT; CDR2 reads FQNNGV. CDR3 sequence reads: CASSLVGTRALHF. The CDR3 nucleotides are TGTGCCAGCAGCTTAGTCGGGACAAGGGCCCTCCACTTT.

The V and J genes are TRBV6-5 and TRBJ1-2; 10 nucleotides match TRBD1. The junction had 7 bases not matched to a gene; V was cut back by 5 bases and J by 4 bases. The CDR3 has 15 residues. Germline CDR1 and CDR2: MNHEY and SVGAGI. This CDR3 reads CASSKTGGDPYGYTF. The CDR3 nucleotides are TGTGCCAGCAGTAAGACAGGGGGCGATCCCTATGGCTACACCTTC.

The chain carries TRBV3-1 (or the pseudogene TRBV3-2) and TRBJ2-1; D may be TRBD1 (5 bases). Germline V gene sequence: CDR1 LGHDT, CDR2 YNNKEL (reference sequence). V shed 1 base and J shed 10 bases, with 17 bases lying between them. The CDR3 is 15 amino acids. CDR3 sequence: CASSQVRAQVLEQFF. The CDR3 DNA reads as TGTGCCAGCAGCCAAGTCCGGGCACAGGTACTGGAGCAGTTCTTC.

This clone showed up just a few times. The V gene is TRBV5-1, the J gene TRBJ1-4; possible D gene TRBD1, 5 bases. CDR3 size: 14 residues. Germline-derived CDR1 and CDR2 are SGHRS and YFSETQ. V lost 2 bases and J 8 bases, leaving 13 bases between the germline ends. CDR3 coding DNA: TGCGCCAGCAGCTTCGGGGGATTAGGGGAAAAACTGTTTTTT. It yields the protein CASSFGGLGEKLFF.

This clone was recorded only once. The V gene is TRBV9, the J gene TRBJ1-4; D not certain. The germline V and J ends were trimmed by 2 bases and 0 bases, with 8 bases remaining between them. The CDR3 is 15 amino acids. Germline loops: CDR1 SGDLS, CDR2 YYNGEE. The CDR3 sequence: CASSVGVATNEKLFF. The DNA for the CDR3 is TGTGCCAGCAGCGTCGGAGTTGCAACTAATGAAAAACTGTTTTTT.

The chain links TRBV12-2 to TRBJ2-2; the table's D call TRBD1 went unverified against the DNA. TRBV12-2 is tagged as a pseudogene. This CDR3 comprises 17 residues. The CDR3 protein is CASRLAHRGLDTGELFF. CDR3 DNA: TGTGCAAGTCGCTTAGCTCACAGGGGGCTTGACACCGGGGAGCTGTTTTTT.

The count of this clone is one. V is TRBV2 and J is TRBJ1-6; 9 nucleotides agree with TRBD1. This CDR3 has 14 residues. Trimming at V came to 5 bases and at J to 7 bases, leaving 3 bases not matched to a gene. In germline, CDR1 is SNHLY, CDR2 FYNNEI. CDR3: CASSPDRGNSPLHF. Here the CDR3 DNA reads TGTGCCAGCAGTCCAGACAGGGGGAATTCACCCCTCCACTTT.

The V call is TRBV5-1, the J call TRBJ2-3; 7 bases agree with TRBD1. The CDR3 sequence is 14 residues long. CDR1 and CDR2 (germline): SGHRS, YFSETQ. Trimming took 4 bases from V and 3 from J; bases not matched to a gene: 5. CDR3 amino acids: CASSGTRGTDTQYF. CDR3 bases: TGCGCCAGCAGCGGCACCAGGGGGACAGATACGCAGTATTTT.

This clone was detected many times. The V call is TRBV10-2, the J call TRBJ2-3; D is ambiguous. V lost 3 bases, J lost 0 bases, and 10 bases lay in between. This CDR3 comprises 15 residues. Per germline, CDR1 WSHSY and CDR2 SAAADI. CDR3 in amino acids: CASSDGSISTDTQYF. In DNA, the CDR3 is TGCGCCAGCAGTGATGGTAGCATTAGCACAGATACGCAGTATTTT.

The chain combines TRBV2 with TRBJ2-3; 9 bases align to TRBD1. The V and J ends lost 6 bases and 5 bases, in that order; junction bases with no gene match: 6. The CDR3 extends over 14 amino acids. The V gene's germline CDR1 is SNHLY and CDR2 FYNNEI. Written as DNA, the CDR3 is TGTGCCAGCAGAACAGGGGGCCTTGGAGATACGCAGTATTTT. It is translated as CASRTGGLGDTQYF.

The chain is built from TRBV6-1 and TRBJ2-5; possible D gene TRBD2, 5 bases. CDR1 MNHNS and CDR2 SASEGT come from the germline V gene. The CDR3 sequence is 14 residues long. Trimming left V 2 bases short and J 1 base short, with 8 bases between. The CDR3 reads CASSELSGQETQYF. CDR3 nucleotides: TGTGCCAGCAGTGAATTAAGCGGCCAAGAGACCCAGTACTTC.

The rearrangement joins TRBV5-4 to TRBJ2-1; 7 nucleotides align to TRBD2. The germline CDR1 and CDR2 sequences are SGHNT and YYREEE (reference sequence). Unmatched junction bases numbered 7, after V lost 4 bases and J lost 0 bases. This CDR3 comprises 16 residues. CDR3 amino acids: CASSPTSTSSYNEQFF. The CDR3 coding sequence is TGTGCCAGCAGCCCGACTAGCACGAGCTCCTACAATGAGCAGTTCTTC.

The chain couples TRBV5-4 to TRBJ2-7, with D possibly being TRBD2 (5 bases). There are 14 residues in the CDR3. V was pared by 4 bases and J by 0 bases, with 11 bases between. The V gene's germline CDR1 is SGHNT and CDR2 YYREEE (reference sequence). CDR3: CASSHTGTSYEQYF. CDR3 in DNA: TGTGCCAGCAGCCACACGGGAACCTCCTACGAGCAGTACTTC.

The chain uses TRBV6-5 and TRBJ2-1; the match to TRBD2 covers 7 bases. The CDR3 covers 12 residues. Losses at the gene ends were 11 bases for V and 4 bases for J; bases not matched to a gene: 5. The germline V gene encodes CDR1 MNHEY and CDR2 SVGAGI. Here the CDR3 DNA reads TGTGCCGCCCGGGAGGCTTACAATGAGCAGTTCTTC. It specifies CAAREAYNEQFF.

This clone was detected a few times. Other DNA sequences in this sample translate to the same CDR3. The rearrangement joins TRBV27 to TRBJ2-1; 10 nucleotides align to TRBD2. Losses at the gene ends were 3 bases for V and 4 bases for J; bases not matched to a gene: 6. Germline CDR1 reads MNHEY; CDR2 reads SMNVEV (reference sequence). This CDR3 comprises 16 residues. CDR3 amino acids: CASSFLRTSGYNEQFF. The CDR3 DNA follows: TGTGCCAGCAGTTTTCTCCGGACTAGCGGTTACAATGAGCAGTTCTTC.

The chain links TRBV19 to TRBJ1-2; no firm D call. V shed 6 bases and J shed 6 bases, with 14 bases lying between them. The CDR3 totals 13 residues. Germline V gene data show CDR1 as LNHDA and CDR2 as SQIVND (reference sequence). This CDR3 is CASRDREAHGYTF. In DNA form, the CDR3 reads TGTGCCAGTAGGGACCGGGAGGCCCATGGCTACACCTTC.

This clone was observed once. The chain joins TRBV5-1 to TRBJ1-1, with 9 bases matching TRBD1. The V gene's germline CDR1 is SGHRS and CDR2 YFSETQ. The CDR3 sequence is 15 residues long. Unmatched junction bases numbered 7, after V lost 3 bases and J lost 4 bases. In DNA, the CDR3 is TGCGCCAGCAGCTCCCGACAGGGGGGAACCACTGAAGCTTTCTTT. Protein: CASSSRQGGTTEAFF.

As concerns this clone: The sample carries other DNA sequences with the same CDR3. This chain joins TRBV5-4 and TRBJ2-2; no definite D call. V was pared by 1 base and J by 2 bases, with 6 bases between. In germline, CDR1 is SGHNT, CDR2 YYREEE (reference sequence). The CDR3 runs to 14 residues. This CDR3 is CASSLSRNTGELFF. The CDR3 region has the DNA TGTGCCAGCAGCTTGTCTCGTAACACCGGGGAGCTGTTTTTT.

The chain recombines TRBV7-2 with TRBJ1-4; 8 nucleotides agree with TRBD1. Germline V gives CDR1 SGHTA, CDR2 FQGNSA. The trim removed 1 base at V and 7 bases at J, leaving 5 bases unmatched. This CDR3 contains 15 residues. The DNA of the CDR3 is TGTGCCAGCAGCTTAGGTGGACAGGGATCTGAAAAACTGTTTTTT. It yields the protein CASSLGGQGSEKLFF.

The chain links TRBV3-1 (or the pseudogene TRBV3-2) to TRBJ2-3, with 8 bases matching TRBD2. This CDR3 region has 18 residues. Germline CDR1 LGHDT, CDR2 YNNKEL (reference sequence). The J segment lost 0 bases and the V segment lost 4 bases, leaving 12 bases of the junction unmatched. CDR3 DNA sequence: TGTGCCAGCAGCCGTGGGCTAGCGGGCCGACTAAGCACAGATACGCAGTATTTT. As protein: CASSRGLAGRLSTDTQYF.